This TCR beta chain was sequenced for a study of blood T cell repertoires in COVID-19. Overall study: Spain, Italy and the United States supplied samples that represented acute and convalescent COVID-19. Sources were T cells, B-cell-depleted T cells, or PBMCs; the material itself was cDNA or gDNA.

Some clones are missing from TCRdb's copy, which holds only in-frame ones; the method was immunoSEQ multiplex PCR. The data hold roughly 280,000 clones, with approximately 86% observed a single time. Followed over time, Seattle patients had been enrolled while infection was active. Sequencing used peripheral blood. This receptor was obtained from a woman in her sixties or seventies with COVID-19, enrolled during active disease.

The CDR3 coding sequence is TGTGCCAGCAGTGTCGAGGGGGCAGGGGGCTATGGCTACACCTTC. This gives the protein CASSVEGAGGYGYTF. The J gene is TRBJ1-2, the V gene TRBV6-4; 7 bases are shared with TRBD1. The CDR3 length is 15 residues. The junction had 9 bases not matched to a gene; V was cut back by 4 bases and J by 4 bases. The germline V gene encodes CDR1 MRHNA and CDR2 SNTAGT.